One T cell receptor beta chain is described in this entry. Its antigen remains unidentified. Naive CD8 populations comprised CD45RO-negative cells positively selected for CCR7, excluding terminally differentiated effector memory CD45RA+ cells. The data were obtained in a study of shared clonotypes between healthy human individuals. Study-level results: Rarefaction analysis demonstrated incomplete sorted-subset sequencing notwithstanding large depth. What naive subsets generally showed was a larger estimated richness than memory subsets showed.

CDR1 is MNHNS, CDR2 SASEGT, per germline. The CDR3 is 15 residues long. Trimming removed 3 bases from V and 4 bases from J; junction bases left unmatched: 9. Authors' methods: Junction-only sequences without quality scores were provided by ImmunoSEQ, so filtering was different. Assay: immunoSEQ multiplex PCR; the TCRdb copy retains only in-frame clones and omits some. Clone size and V and J calls were adopted from that table, with D and trimming inferred from the DNA. The sample carries under 1 million clones, almost 95% recorded once. The chain uses TRBV6-1 and TRBJ2-7; 7 bases are shared with TRBD1. The TCR was taken from a man aged 30 to 39 in good health. Specimen: naive CD8+ T cells sorted from blood. CDR3: CASSDPLQGLYEQYF. CDR3 nucleotide sequence: TGTGCCAGCAGTGATCCCCTACAGGGGCTTTACGAGCAGTACTTC.